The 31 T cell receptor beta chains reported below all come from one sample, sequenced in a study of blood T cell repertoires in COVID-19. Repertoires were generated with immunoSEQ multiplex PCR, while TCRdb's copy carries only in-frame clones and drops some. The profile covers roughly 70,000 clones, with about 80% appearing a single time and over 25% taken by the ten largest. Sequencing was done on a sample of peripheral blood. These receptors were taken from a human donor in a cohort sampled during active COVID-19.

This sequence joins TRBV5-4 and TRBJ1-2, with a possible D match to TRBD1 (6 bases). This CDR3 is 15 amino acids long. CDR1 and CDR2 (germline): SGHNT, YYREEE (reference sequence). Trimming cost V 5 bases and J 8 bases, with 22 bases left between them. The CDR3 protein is CASRNERMGAKGYTF. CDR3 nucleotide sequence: TGTGCCAGCAGAAACGAAAGAATGGGGGCCAAGGGCTACACCTTC.

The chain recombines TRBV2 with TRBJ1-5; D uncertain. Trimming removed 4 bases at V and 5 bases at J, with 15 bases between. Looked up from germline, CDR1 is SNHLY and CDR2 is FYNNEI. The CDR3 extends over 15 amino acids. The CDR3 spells CASSGLLPRYQPQHF. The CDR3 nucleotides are TGTGCCAGCAGTGGGCTCTTACCGAGGTATCAGCCCCAGCATTTT. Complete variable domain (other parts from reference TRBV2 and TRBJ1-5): EPEVTQTPSHQVTQMGQEVILRCVPISNHLYFYWYRQILGQKVEFLVSFYNNEISEKSEIFDDQFSVERPDGSNFTLKIRSTKLEDSAMYFCASSGLLPRYQPQHFGDGTRLSIL.

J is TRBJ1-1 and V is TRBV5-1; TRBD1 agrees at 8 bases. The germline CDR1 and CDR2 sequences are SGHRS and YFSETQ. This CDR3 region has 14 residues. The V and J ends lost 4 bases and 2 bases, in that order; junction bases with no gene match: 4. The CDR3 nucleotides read TGCGCCAGCAGCCGCGGACAGGGTAACACTGAAGCTTTCTTT. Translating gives CASSRGQGNTEAFF.

This chain's CDR3 is CASSKAGSNTGELFF. CDR3 DNA sequence: TGTGCCAGCAGTAAAGCGGGGTCGAACACCGGGGAGCTGTTTTTT. The chain recombines TRBV5-6 with TRBJ2-2; 7 bases match TRBD2. Per the germline V gene, CDR1 is SGHDT and CDR2 is YYEEEE. With V trimmed by 5 bases and J by 0 bases, 4 bases remained unmatched. CDR3 length equals 15 residues.

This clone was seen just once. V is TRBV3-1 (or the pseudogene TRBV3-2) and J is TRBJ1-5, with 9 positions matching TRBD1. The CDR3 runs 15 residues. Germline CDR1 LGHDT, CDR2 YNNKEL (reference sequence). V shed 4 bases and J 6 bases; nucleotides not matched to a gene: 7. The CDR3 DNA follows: TGTGCCAGCAGCCCCGGACAGGGGTATGCTCAGCCCCAGCATTTT. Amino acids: CASSPGQGYAQPQHF.

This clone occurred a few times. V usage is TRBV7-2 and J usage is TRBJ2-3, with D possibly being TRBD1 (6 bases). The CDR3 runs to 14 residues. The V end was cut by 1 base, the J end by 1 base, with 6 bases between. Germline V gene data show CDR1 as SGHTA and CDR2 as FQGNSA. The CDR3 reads CASSLGQGTDTQYF. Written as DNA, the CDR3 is TGTGCCAGCAGCTTAGGACAGGGCACAGATACGCAGTATTTT.

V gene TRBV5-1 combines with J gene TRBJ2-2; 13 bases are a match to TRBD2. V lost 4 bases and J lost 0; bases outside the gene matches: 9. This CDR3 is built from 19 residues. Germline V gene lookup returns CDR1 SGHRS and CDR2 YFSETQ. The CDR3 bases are TGCGCCAGCAGCCGCGGCGGGACTAGCGGGACTCCGAACACCGGGGAGCTGTTTTTT. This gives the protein CASSRGGTSGTPNTGELFF.

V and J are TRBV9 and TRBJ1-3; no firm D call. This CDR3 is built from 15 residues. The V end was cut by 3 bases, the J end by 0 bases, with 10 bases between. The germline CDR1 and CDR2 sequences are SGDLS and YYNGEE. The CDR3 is CASSERKSSGNTIYF. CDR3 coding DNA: TGTGCCAGCAGCGAGAGGAAATCCTCTGGAAACACCATATATTTT.

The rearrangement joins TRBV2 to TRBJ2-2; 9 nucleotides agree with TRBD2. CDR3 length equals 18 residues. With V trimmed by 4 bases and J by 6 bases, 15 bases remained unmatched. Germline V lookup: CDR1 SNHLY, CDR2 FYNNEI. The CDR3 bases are TGTGCCAGCAGTGTGGGTAGCGGGGGAGGTGCGTGGGCCGGGGAGCTGTTTTTT. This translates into CASSVGSGGGAWAGELFF. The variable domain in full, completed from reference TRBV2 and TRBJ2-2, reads EPEVTQTPSHQVTQMGQEVILRCVPISNHLYFYWYRQILGQKVEFLVSFYNNEISEKSEIFDDQFSVERPDGSNFTLKIRSTKLEDSAMYFCASSVGSGGGAWAGELFFGEGSRLTVL.

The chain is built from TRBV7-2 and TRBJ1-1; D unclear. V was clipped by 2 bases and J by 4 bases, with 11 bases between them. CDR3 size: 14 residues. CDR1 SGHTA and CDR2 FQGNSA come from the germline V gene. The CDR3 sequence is CASSLREMGTEAFF. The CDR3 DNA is TGTGCCAGCAGCTTAAGGGAGATGGGCACTGAAGCTTTCTTT.

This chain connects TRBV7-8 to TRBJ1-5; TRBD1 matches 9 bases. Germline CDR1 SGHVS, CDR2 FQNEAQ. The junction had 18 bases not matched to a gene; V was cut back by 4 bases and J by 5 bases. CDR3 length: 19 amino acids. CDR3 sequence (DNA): TGTGCCAGCAGCTCTTATGGGACAGGGTACTGGGGGGGTCATCAGCCCCAGCATTTT. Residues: CASSSYGTGYWGGHQPQHF. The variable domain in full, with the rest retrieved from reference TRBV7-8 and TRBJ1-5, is GAGVSQSPRYKVAKRGQDVALRCDPISGHVSLFWYQQALGQGPEFLTYFQNEAQLDKSGLPSDRFFAERPEGSVSTLKIQRTQQEDSAVYLCASSSYGTGYWGGHQPQHFGDGTRLSIL.

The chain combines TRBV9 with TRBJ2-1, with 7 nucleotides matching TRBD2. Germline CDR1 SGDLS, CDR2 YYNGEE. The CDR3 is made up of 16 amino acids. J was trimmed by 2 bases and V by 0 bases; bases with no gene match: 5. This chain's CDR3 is CASSVVPSGAYNEQFF. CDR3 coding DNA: TGTGCCAGCAGCGTAGTACCTAGCGGTGCCTACAATGAGCAGTTCTTC.

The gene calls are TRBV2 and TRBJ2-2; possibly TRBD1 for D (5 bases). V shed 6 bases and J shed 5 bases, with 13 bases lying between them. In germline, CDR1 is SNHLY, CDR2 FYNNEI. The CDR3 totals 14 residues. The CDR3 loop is CASRGLMGTGELFF. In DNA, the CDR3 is TGTGCCAGCAGGGGGCTAATGGGGACCGGGGAGCTGTTTTTT.

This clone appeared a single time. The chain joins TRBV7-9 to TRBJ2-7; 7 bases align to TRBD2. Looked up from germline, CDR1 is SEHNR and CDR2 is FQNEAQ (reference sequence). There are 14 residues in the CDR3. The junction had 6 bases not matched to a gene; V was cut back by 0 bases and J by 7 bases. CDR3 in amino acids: CASSLAGGTGEQYF. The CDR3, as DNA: TGTGCCAGCAGCTTAGCGGGGGGGACCGGTGAGCAGTACTTC.

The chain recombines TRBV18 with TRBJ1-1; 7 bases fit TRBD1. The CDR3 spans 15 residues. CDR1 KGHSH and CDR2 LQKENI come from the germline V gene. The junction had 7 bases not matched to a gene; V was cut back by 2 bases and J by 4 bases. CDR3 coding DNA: TGTGCCAGCTCACCAACCATAGGGGGCGGCACTGAAGCTTTCTTT. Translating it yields CASSPTIGGGTEAFF.

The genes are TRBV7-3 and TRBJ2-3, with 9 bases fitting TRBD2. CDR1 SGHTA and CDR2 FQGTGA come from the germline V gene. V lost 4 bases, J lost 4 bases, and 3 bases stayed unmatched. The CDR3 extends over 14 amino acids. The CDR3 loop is CASSSAGGPDTQYF. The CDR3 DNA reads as TGTGCCAGCAGCTCCGCGGGGGGGCCAGATACGCAGTATTTT. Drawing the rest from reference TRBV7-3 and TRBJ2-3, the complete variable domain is GAGVSQTPSNKVTEKGKYVELRCDPISGHTALYWYRQSLGQGPEFLIYFQGTGAADDSGLPNDRFFAVRPEGSVSTLKIQRTERGDSAVYLCASSSAGGPDTQYFGPGTRLTVL.

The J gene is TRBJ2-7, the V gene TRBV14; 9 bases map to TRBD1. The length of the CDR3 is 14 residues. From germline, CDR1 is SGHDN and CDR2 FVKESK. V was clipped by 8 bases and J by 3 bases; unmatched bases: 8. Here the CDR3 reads CASGTGTGFYEQYF. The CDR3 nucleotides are TGTGCCAGCGGTACCGGGACAGGGTTCTACGAGCAGTACTTC.

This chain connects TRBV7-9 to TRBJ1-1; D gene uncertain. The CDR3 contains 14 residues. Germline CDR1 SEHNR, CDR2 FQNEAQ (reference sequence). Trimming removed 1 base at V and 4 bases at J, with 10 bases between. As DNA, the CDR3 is TGTGCCAGCAGCTTAGTACTAGAGGGCACTGAAGCTTTCTTT. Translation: CASSLVLEGTEAFF.

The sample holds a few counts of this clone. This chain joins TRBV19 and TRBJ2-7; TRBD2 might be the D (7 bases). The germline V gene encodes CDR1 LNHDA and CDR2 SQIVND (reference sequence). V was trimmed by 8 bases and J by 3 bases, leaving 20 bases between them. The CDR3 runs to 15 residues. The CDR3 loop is CASSSSGTNLYEQYF. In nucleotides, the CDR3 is TGTGCCAGTTCATCGAGCGGGACAAACCTCTACGAGCAGTACTTC.

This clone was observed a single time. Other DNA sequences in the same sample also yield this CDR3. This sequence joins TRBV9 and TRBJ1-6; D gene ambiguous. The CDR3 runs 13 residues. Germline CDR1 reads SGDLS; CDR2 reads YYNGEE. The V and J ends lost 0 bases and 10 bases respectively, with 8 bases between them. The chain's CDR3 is CASSVDSRSPLHF. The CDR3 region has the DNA TGTGCCAGCAGCGTAGATTCTCGGTCACCCCTCCACTTT.

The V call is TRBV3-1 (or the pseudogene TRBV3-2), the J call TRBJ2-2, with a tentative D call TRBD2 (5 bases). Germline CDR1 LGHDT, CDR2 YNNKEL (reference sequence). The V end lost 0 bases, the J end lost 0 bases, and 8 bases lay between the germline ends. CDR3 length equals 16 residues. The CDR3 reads CASSQEGAANTGELFF. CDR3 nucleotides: TGTGCCAGCAGCCAAGAAGGAGCGGCGAACACCGGGGAGCTGTTTTTT.

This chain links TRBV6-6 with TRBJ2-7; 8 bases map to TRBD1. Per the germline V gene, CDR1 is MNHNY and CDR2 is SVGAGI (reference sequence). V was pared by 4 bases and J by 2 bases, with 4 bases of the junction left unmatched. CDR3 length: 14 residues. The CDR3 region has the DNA TGTGCCAGCAGTTTAGGACAGGGCCCCTACGAGCAGTACTTC. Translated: CASSLGQGPYEQYF.

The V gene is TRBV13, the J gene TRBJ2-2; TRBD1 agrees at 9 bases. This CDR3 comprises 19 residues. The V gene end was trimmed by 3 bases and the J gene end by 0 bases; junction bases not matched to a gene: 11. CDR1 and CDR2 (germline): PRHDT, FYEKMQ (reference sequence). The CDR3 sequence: CASSFPPGTGGANTGELFF. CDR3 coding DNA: TGTGCCAGCAGCTTCCCCCCAGGAACAGGGGGCGCGAACACCGGGGAGCTGTTTTTT.

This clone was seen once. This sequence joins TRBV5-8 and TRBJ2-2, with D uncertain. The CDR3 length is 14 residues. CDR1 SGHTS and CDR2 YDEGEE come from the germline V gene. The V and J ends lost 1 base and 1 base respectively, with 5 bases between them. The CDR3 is CASSLLENTGELFF. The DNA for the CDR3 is TGTGCCAGCAGCTTGTTAGAGAACACCGGGGAGCTGTTTTTT.

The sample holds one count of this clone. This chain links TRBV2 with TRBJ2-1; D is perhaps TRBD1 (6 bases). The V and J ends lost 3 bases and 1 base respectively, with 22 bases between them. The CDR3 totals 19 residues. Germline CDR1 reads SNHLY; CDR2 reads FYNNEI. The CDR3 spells CASSEGAYLGTLSYNEQFF. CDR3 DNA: TGTGCCAGCAGTGAGGGGGCTTACCTCGGGACACTGTCCTACAATGAGCAGTTCTTC.

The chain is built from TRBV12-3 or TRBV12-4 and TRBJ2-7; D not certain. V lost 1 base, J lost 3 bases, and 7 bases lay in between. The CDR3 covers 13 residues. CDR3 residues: CASSLGADYEQYF. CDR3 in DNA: TGTGCCAGCAGTTTAGGGGCTGACTACGAGCAGTACTTC.

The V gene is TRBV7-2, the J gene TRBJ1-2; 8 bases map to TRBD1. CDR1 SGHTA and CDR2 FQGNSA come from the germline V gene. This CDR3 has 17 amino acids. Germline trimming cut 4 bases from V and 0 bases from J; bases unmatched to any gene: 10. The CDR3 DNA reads TGTGCCAGCAGCTCAAAAGGACAGGGCTTTGCTAACTATGGCTACACCTTC. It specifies CASSSKGQGFANYGYTF.

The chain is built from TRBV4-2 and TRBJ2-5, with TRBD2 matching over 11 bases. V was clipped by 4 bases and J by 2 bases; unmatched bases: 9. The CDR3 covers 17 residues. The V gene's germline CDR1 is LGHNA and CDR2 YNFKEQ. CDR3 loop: CASSPRSSGGPQETQYF. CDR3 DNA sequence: TGTGCCAGCAGCCCCCGGTCTAGCGGGGGGCCGCAAGAGACCCAGTACTTC.

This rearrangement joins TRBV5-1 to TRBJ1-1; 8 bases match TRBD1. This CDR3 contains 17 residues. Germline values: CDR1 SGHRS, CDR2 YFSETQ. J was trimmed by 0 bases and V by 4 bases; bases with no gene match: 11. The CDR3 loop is CASSRQGQGFLNTEAFF. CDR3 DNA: TGCGCCAGCAGCCGTCAAGGACAGGGATTCCTGAACACTGAAGCTTTCTTT.

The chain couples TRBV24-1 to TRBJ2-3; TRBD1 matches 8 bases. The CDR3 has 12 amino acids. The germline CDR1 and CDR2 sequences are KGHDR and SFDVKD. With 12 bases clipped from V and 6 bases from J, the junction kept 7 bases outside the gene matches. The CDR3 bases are TGTGCCTCCTCCTACAGGGGGGATACGCAGTATTTT. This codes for CASSYRGDTQYF.

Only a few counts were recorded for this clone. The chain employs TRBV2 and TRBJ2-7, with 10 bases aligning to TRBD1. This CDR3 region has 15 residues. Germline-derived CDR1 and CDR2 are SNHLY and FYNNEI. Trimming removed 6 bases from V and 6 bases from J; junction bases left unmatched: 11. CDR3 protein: CASREPGTGAFEQYF. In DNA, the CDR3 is TGTGCCAGCAGGGAACCTGGGACAGGGGCTTTCGAGCAGTACTTC.